This section outlines one TCR beta chain sequence together with its context. Its recognized antigen is unknown. The input lacks base qualities; no much larger clone sits a single base away. Including cysteine and phenylalanine, the CDR3 has 14 amino acids. Only the CDR3 region is kept as DNA, spanning 42 bases read in frame from base 1. V lost 2 bases and J lost 0 bases; the stretch between them is 2 bases long. CDR1 and CDR2 are drawn from the germline V gene: MRHNA, SNTAGT. The sample originates from a study of Tregs in tolerant kidney transplant recipients (dated by TCRdb to between 2018 and 2021). General notes on the study: Transplants used related donors with nonmyeloablative bone marrow transplantation; mixed chimerism was transient in the human trials. The study applied TCRbeta sequencing to find donor-specific regulatory T cells before combined kidney and bone marrow transplantation and then followed those same cells after transplant.

What the time point label conveys for this sample: blood sample drawn before combined kidney and bone marrow transplant. Thawed PBMCs were FACS-sorted into unstimulated Tregs (CD4+CD25+CD127-), CD4+ non-Tregs (CD4+CD25-), CD4 cells and CD8 cells. Before Treg sorting, thawed PBMCs were rested overnight at 37°C with 200 IU/ml IL-2. Patients were several combined kidney and bone marrow transplant recipients from the ITN036ST trial, and only these trial subjects had samples available. Healthy control blood was processed to PBMCs by Ficoll density gradient and cryopreserved, and patient PBMCs were collected before and after transplant. For TCRbeta CDR3 sequencing, genomic DNA was extracted from sorted cells using the QIAGEN DNeasy Blood and Tissue Kit. High-throughput TCRbeta CDR3 sequencing, including PCR amplification with bias correction and internal controls, was performed commercially through immunoSEQ. The published analysis was carried out like this. Unique productive TCRbeta sequences were defined by CDR3 nucleotide sequence where primers matched, and otherwise by CDR3 amino acid sequence together with Vbeta and Jbeta genes. Sorting error was corrected by removing sequences shared between sorted populations at a frequency ratio of 2:1 or less, and the remaining shared sequences were assigned to the higher population. A sequence counted as donor-reactive if, in CFSE-low cells, the sequence had a frequency of at least 0.01% and was expanded at least 5-fold compared with unstimulated cells. Jensen-Shannon divergence calculated on the top 100 TCRbeta sequences ranked by frequency was used to measure repertoire divergence. For samples with multiple sequencing runs, sorting error was corrected separately for each run before the runs were pooled. TCRdb retrieved this table from immuneACCESS and kept in-frame rearrangements only. Not all clones are present; in checked studies, unresolved V genes account for under half, and no reason is known for the remainder. V and J calls and clone size follow that table, whereas D and trimming were derived from the DNA. This sample comprises about 78,000 clones, about 91% of them detected only once. The top ten clones comprise approximately 0.3% of the sample.

What the work shows at the level of the full study, not this receptor alone: The study was constrained by small patient numbers, and validation of the findings is required in larger populations and under other immunosuppression protocols. Donor-specific Treg expansion was found to exceed global Treg expansion in tolerant patients, suggesting antigen-driven rather than nonspecific expansion. Biological reproducibility was not directly addressed, though technical replication error appeared minimal. Expanding Tregs with activated donor B cells appeared to identify the most biologically relevant and donor-specific TCRbeta repertoire. For some patients, the PCR primers changed as time went on, which meant samples from those patients could not be compared with one another at the nucleotide level.

This sequence was found in a human donor who received a combined kidney and bone marrow transplant. Source: Tregs from blood, taken before the transplant. This sequence uses TRBV6-4 and TRBJ2-6, with the D gene not clear enough to name. The nucleotide sequence is TGTGCCAGCAGTGACCTCTCTGGGGCCAACGTCCTGACTTTC. It is translated as CASSDLSGANVLTF.